A single sample is the source of the 9 T cell receptor beta chains below, sequenced in a study of PD-1 blockade in classical Hodgkin lymphoma. Clones were read by immunoSEQ multiplex PCR, and TCRdb kept only the in-frame ones, dropping some. In the table there are 20,000 to 30,000 clones, about 89% of which are singletons. Time point reported: newly diagnosed, previously untreated cHL patient sample. Thawed PBMCs underwent magnetic negative selection to yield purified CD4+ T cells. Sequences were obtained from CD4+ T cells from blood. These receptors originate from a human donor with classical Hodgkin lymphoma.

V usage is TRBV5-6 and J usage is TRBJ1-1; the D is unclear. CDR1 and CDR2 from the germline V gene are SGHDT and YYEEEE. V was pared by 3 bases and J by 5 bases, with 14 bases between. This CDR3 has 14 residues. Here the CDR3 reads CASSSGPVITEAFF. The CDR3, as DNA: TGTGCCAGCAGCTCCGGGCCAGTGATTACTGAAGCTTTCTTT. The whole variable domain, remainder taken from reference TRBV5-6 and TRBJ1-1, is DAGVTQSPTHLIKTRGQQVTLRCSPKSGHDTVSWYQQALGQGPQFIFQYYEEEERQRGNFPDRFSGHQFPNYSSELNVNALLLGDSALYLCASSSGPVITEAFFGQGTRLTVV.

V is TRBV5-8 and J is TRBJ2-3; D ambiguous. CDR3 length equals 12 residues. From germline, CDR1 is SGHTS and CDR2 YDEGEE. The V and J ends lost 5 bases and 8 bases respectively, with 12 bases between them. The CDR3 sequence: CASRGSWSTQYF. CDR3 in DNA: TGTGCCAGCAGGGGTAGTTGGAGTACGCAGTATTTT.

This sequence joins TRBV11-2 and TRBJ2-5; 8 bases match TRBD1. Germline assignment: CDR1 SGHAT and CDR2 FQNNGV. The CDR3 covers 15 residues. V dropped 0 bases and J dropped 9; count of bases not matched to a gene: 9. The CDR3 region is CASSLDLDRGGSQYF. Written as DNA, the CDR3 is TGTGCCAGCAGCTTAGACCTAGACAGGGGAGGATCCCAGTACTTC.

The chain employs TRBV10-3 and TRBJ1-4; maybe TRBD1 (5 bases). V lost 4 bases, J lost 0 bases, and 15 bases lay in between. The CDR3 runs to 17 residues. The germline V gene encodes CDR1 ENHRY and CDR2 SYGVKD. The CDR3 is CAISARGGSTTNEKLFF. As DNA, the CDR3 is TGTGCCATCAGTGCCCGCGGGGGTTCGACAACTAATGAAAAACTGTTTTTT.

This rearrangement joins TRBV6-5 to TRBJ2-1; D may be TRBD2 (7 bases). V was cut by 5 bases and J by 7 bases, with 18 bases left in between. CDR3 length: 15 amino acids. The V gene's germline CDR1 is MNHEY and CDR2 SVGAGI. Here the CDR3 DNA reads TGTGCCAGCAGTCCCCTTGTTGGGGGGGCAAATGAGCAGTTCTTC. This gives the protein CASSPLVGGANEQFF.

The CDR3 loop is CASSYALFGGGYEQYF. The CDR3, as DNA: TGTGCCAGCAGTTACGCTCTATTTGGGGGAGGCTACGAGCAGTACTTC. The rearrangement joins TRBV6-5 to TRBJ2-7, with D perhaps matching TRBD2 (6 bases). There are 16 residues in the CDR3. Trimming took 2 bases from V and 3 from J, leaving 17 bases between them. Germline CDR1 reads MNHEY; CDR2 reads SVGAGI.

The V and J genes are TRBV5-4 and TRBJ2-1; TRBD1 is a possible D gene (5 bases). The CDR3 spans 15 residues. Trimming stripped 6 bases from V and 3 bases from J, with 16 bases between. The V gene's germline CDR1 is SGHNT and CDR2 YYREEE (reference sequence). The CDR3 DNA sequence: TGTGCCAGCACAGAGGAACAGGTGGGCTACAATGAGCAGTTCTTC. This codes for CASTEEQVGYNEQFF.

CDR3 in DNA: TGCAGCTCCAAGGGGACAGGGAACACTGAAGCTTTCTTT. Translated: CSSKGTGNTEAFF. The gene calls are TRBV29-1 and TRBJ1-1; 8 nucleotides line up with TRBD1. Germline lookup yields CDR1 SQVTM and CDR2 ANQGSEA. The trim removed 8 bases at V and 1 base at J, leaving 6 bases unmatched. The CDR3 is made up of 13 amino acids.

The J gene is TRBJ2-7, the V gene TRBV10-3, with TRBD1 matching 11 bases. Trimming cost V 1 base and J 3 bases; bases outside gene matches: 14. CDR3 size: 19 residues. Per germline, CDR1 ENHRY and CDR2 SYGVKD. CDR3 amino acids: CAISEYGTGGFLSRYEQYF. CDR3 DNA sequence: TGTGCCATCAGTGAGTATGGGACAGGGGGTTTTCTCTCCCGCTACGAGCAGTACTTC.